These 17 T cell receptor beta chains were sequenced from one sample in a study of blood T cell repertoires in COVID-19. This table comes from immunoSEQ multiplex PCR, and its TCRdb copy is limited to in-frame clones, with some not included. This table has 200,000 to 250,000 clones, about 87% appearing once. The sequenced sample was PBMCs or T cells enriched from blood (not recorded which). These receptors all stem from a man aged 30 to 45 who had recovered from COVID-19.

This chain links TRBV2 with TRBJ1-5; D not resolved. The germline V gene has CDR1 SNHLY and CDR2 FYNNEI. The CDR3 consists of 14 residues. V lost 9 bases, J lost 1 base, and 13 bases lay in between. The CDR3 nucleotides are TGTGCCAGTTCAAGGGAGATGAGCAATCAGCCCCAGCATTTT. Protein sequence: CASSREMSNQPQHF. Based on the CDR3 plus reference TRBV2 and TRBJ1-5, the full variable domain is EPEVTQTPSHQVTQMGQEVILRCVPISNHLYFYWYRQILGQKVEFLVSFYNNEISEKSEIFDDQFSVERPDGSNFTLKIRSTKLEDSAMYFCASSREMSNQPQHFGDGTRLSIL.

The chain couples TRBV5-1 to TRBJ2-3, with D perhaps TRBD1 (5 bases). The V gene lost 1 base and the J gene lost 6 bases, with 9 bases spanning the gap. The CDR3 is 13 amino acids. From germline, CDR1 is SGHRS and CDR2 YFSETQ. Here the CDR3 DNA reads TGCGCCAGCAGCTTGTCCAGGGTGGATACGCAGTATTTT. It specifies CASSLSRVDTQYF. Drawing the rest from reference TRBV5-1 and TRBJ2-3, the complete variable domain is KAGVTQTPRYLIKTRGQQVTLSCSPISGHRSVSWYQQTPGQGLQFLFEYFSETQRNKGNFPGRFSGRQFSNSRSEMNVSTLELGDSALYLCASSLSRVDTQYFGPGTRLTVL.

The chain couples TRBV18 to TRBJ2-5; D is perhaps TRBD1 (6 bases). Trimming shortened V by 4 bases and J by 2 bases, and 14 bases separated the two germline ends. The CDR3 consists of 15 residues. The germline gives CDR1 KGHSH, CDR2 LQKENI. The CDR3 DNA reads as TGTGCCAGCTCACTCACAGGGACACTTCAAGAGACCCAGTACTTC. Translation: CASSLTGTLQETQYF.

This sequence joins TRBV29-1 and TRBJ2-7, with 7 bases identical to TRBD2. Trimming took 1 base from V and 2 from J; bases not matched to a gene: 5. Looked up from germline, CDR1 is SQVTM and CDR2 is ANQGSEA. The CDR3 has 14 amino acids. DNA of the CDR3: TGCAGCGTTGAAGCATCTAGCGGACCCTACGAGCAGTACTTC. Translated, it gives CSVEASSGPYEQYF.

The rearrangement uses TRBV11-2 and TRBJ1-4; 7 bases fit TRBD1. This CDR3 has 15 amino acids. In germline, CDR1 is SGHAT, CDR2 FQNNGV. J lost 0 bases, V lost 5 bases, and 3 bases had no gene match. CDR3 sequence (DNA): TGTGCCAGCAGCGTCGACAGGGCAACTAATGAAAAACTGTTTTTT. It translates to CASSVDRATNEKLFF.

Remarks on this clone: An end of the junction does not agree with germline; a read error may underlie this. For the CDR3, the DNA is TGTGCCAGCAGCTTATCGAGGGCGCGTGGTCAAGAGGCCCAGTACTTC. It yields the protein CASSLSRARGQEAQYF. The gene calls are TRBV7-2 and TRBJ2-5, with a tentative D call TRBD2 (5 bases). Germline CDR1 SGHTA, CDR2 FQGNSA. CDR3 length: 16 amino acids. Full variable domain (rest looked up from reference TRBV7-2 and TRBJ2-5): GAGVSQSPSNKVTEKGKDVELRCDPISGHTALYWYRQSLGQGLEFLIYFQGNSAPDKSGLPSDRFSAERTGGSVSTLTIQRTQQEDSAVYLCASSLSRARGQEAQYFGPGTRLLVL.

Concerning this clone itself: Other DNA sequences in this sample translate to the same CDR3. The V call is TRBV9, the J call TRBJ1-3; D remains ambiguous. The germline V and J ends were trimmed by 0 bases and 0 bases, with 7 bases remaining between them. CDR3 length: 15 residues. Germline CDR1 and CDR2: SGDLS and YYNGEE. This CDR3 is CASSVGGSSGNTIYF. The CDR3 DNA sequence: TGTGCCAGCAGCGTAGGAGGGAGCTCTGGAAACACCATATATTTT.

The rearrangement uses TRBV28 and TRBJ1-3, with D hard to call. The germline gives CDR1 MDHEN, CDR2 SYDVKM. V gave up 10 bases and J gave up 4 bases, with 11 bases separating them. The CDR3 is 12 residues long. CDR3 in DNA: TGTGCCACTCGGACTTCCGGAAACACCATATATTTT. It translates to CATRTSGNTIYF.

The V gene is TRBV6-5, the J gene TRBJ2-2; D is possibly TRBD2 (5 bases). This CDR3 region has 13 residues. V was cut by 5 bases and J by 5 bases, with 9 bases left in between. Germline CDR1 MNHEY, CDR2 SVGAGI. CDR3 nucleotide sequence: TGTGCCAGCAGTCCACGGGGTACCGGGGAGCTGTTTTTT. It is translated as CASSPRGTGELFF.

The genes are TRBV3-1 (or the pseudogene TRBV3-2) and TRBJ2-7; D is possibly TRBD1 (6 bases). Germline V gene data show CDR1 as LGHDT and CDR2 as YNNKEL (reference sequence). With 4 bases removed from V and 2 bases from J, the gap between germline ends came to 9 bases. This CDR3 contains 13 residues. In DNA, the CDR3 is TGTGCCAGCAGCCCTACAGGGACCTACGAGCAGTACTTC. The encoded protein is CASSPTGTYEQYF.

The chain joins TRBV19 to TRBJ1-1; 7 bases are a match to TRBD1. CDR3 length: 13 residues. V was clipped by 7 bases and J by 3 bases; unmatched bases: 5. Germline CDR1 is LNHDA and CDR2 is SQIVND (reference sequence). The CDR3 reads CASNEQGDTEAFF. The CDR3, as DNA: TGTGCCAGTAACGAGCAGGGGGACACTGAAGCTTTCTTT.

Notes on this clone: A read error may produce the germline difference seen at one junction end. The chain couples TRBV28 to TRBJ2-1, with 7 bases aligning to TRBD2. CDR1 is MDHEN, CDR2 SYDVKM, per germline. There are 14 residues in the CDR3. As DNA, the CDR3 is TGTGCCAGCAGCCTTGTCAGTCGGGAGGATGAACAGTTCTTC. Protein sequence: CASSLVSREDEQFF. The full variable domain, its missing parts supplied by reference TRBV28 and TRBJ2-1, is DVKVTQSSRYLVKRTGEKVFLECVQDMDHENMFWYRQDPGLGLRLIYFSYDVKMKEKGDIPEGYSVSREKKERFSLILESASTNQTSMYLCASSLVSREDEQFFGPGTRLTVL.

The J gene is TRBJ1-1, the V gene TRBV4-1, with D perhaps matching TRBD1 (5 bases). The CDR3 covers 15 residues. Per the germline V gene, CDR1 is MGHRA and CDR2 is YSYEKL. Trimming pared 3 bases from V and 1 base from J, leaving 12 bases between. The CDR3, as DNA: TGCGCCAGCAGCCATCCCCCCACAGGGAACACTGAAGCTTTCTTT. Residues: CASSHPPTGNTEAFF.

This chain joins TRBV4-1 and TRBJ2-3, with a weak D call TRBD2 (5 bases). Germline CDR1 and CDR2: MGHRA and YSYEKL. With 3 bases removed from V and 2 bases from J, the gap between germline ends came to 15 bases. This CDR3 has 16 residues. The CDR3 spells CASSQRAATLTDTQYF. The CDR3 DNA follows: TGCGCCAGCAGCCAGAGGGCGGCTACGCTCACAGATACGCAGTATTTT.

V and J are TRBV7-2 and TRBJ1-1; maybe TRBD1 (5 bases). Trimming left V 5 bases short and J 2 bases short, with 12 bases between. The CDR3 is 14 residues long. Germline V lookup: CDR1 SGHTA, CDR2 FQGNSA. The chain's CDR3 is CASSTQGVNTEAFF. The CDR3 DNA reads TGTGCCAGCAGCACCCAAGGGGTTAACACTGAAGCTTTCTTT.

The CDR3 nucleotides are TGCGCCAGCAGCTCGGATTTGGGACAGGGTCAGTTCTTC. This encodes CASSSDLGQGQFF. The chain employs TRBV5-1 and TRBJ2-1, with 9 nucleotides matching TRBD1. Germline V lookup: CDR1 SGHRS, CDR2 YFSETQ. This CDR3 contains 13 residues. With 3 bases clipped from V and 13 bases from J, the junction kept 8 bases outside the gene matches.

This clone has a handful of counts. This rearrangement joins TRBV7-2 to TRBJ2-5, with D tentatively TRBD2 (6 bases). Trimming stripped 5 bases from V and 5 bases from J, with 15 bases between. Germline V gene sequence: CDR1 SGHTA, CDR2 FQGNSA. CDR3 size: 14 residues. The CDR3: CASSAPRGSETQYF. In DNA form, the CDR3 reads TGTGCCAGCAGCGCCCCACGGGGGAGCGAGACCCAGTACTTC.